This T cell receptor beta chain was obtained from a study of response to subunit inactivated influenza vaccine. In this sample, this clonotype turned up a few times. The CDR3 contains 16 residues. The V end lost 2 bases, the J end lost 0 bases, and 13 bases lay between the germline ends. Each CDR3 protein is one row after TCRdb ran MiXCR on the RT-PCR reads. The sample shows roughly 500,000 distinct CDR3 sequences, about 25% of them seen only once. The V gene is TRBV12-3 or TRBV12-4, the J gene TRBJ1-2; D is unclear. Sample: CD4+ T cells sorted from PBMCs, taken more than 4 days after vaccination. The TCR comes from a man between 50 and 59 years old who received an inactivated influenza vaccine. The CDR3 is CASSLRKLPPNYGYTF. CDR3 DNA: TGTGCCAGCAGTTTAAGAAAGCTCCCTCCTAACTATGGCTACACCTTC.